The sequence of this T cell receptor beta chain was determined in a study of OX40 agonist ivuxolimab in advanced cancers. Study overall: Patients received ivuxolimab, an intravenous treatment, every 2 weeks at 0.01 to 10 mg/kg. A mean age of around 60 years, range roughly 23 to 85, was recorded, and approximately 79% were male.

In germline, CDR1 is SQVTM, CDR2 ANQGSEA. V was cut by 7 bases and J by 1 base, with 16 bases left in between. The CDR3 spans 14 residues. This table comes from immunoSEQ multiplex PCR, and its TCRdb copy is limited to in-frame clones, with some not included. The sample shows tens of thousands of clones, about 90% of them seen only once. In the case of this clone: Its antigen is as yet unknown.

Study results and limitations: In general, CD8+ T cells held more expanded clones than CD4+ did, on average.

A history of autoimmune disease or systemic immunosuppression excluded patients. This chain connects TRBV29-1 to TRBJ1-1; the D gene is possibly TRBD1 (5 bases). Sample: CD4+ or CD8+ T cells sorted from blood, taken in a trial of the OX40 agonist ivuxolimab. The sequence was collected from an adult with an advanced solid tumor such as melanoma, head and neck, liver or kidney cancer. The CDR3 region is CSAGTRVENTEAFF. The CDR3 DNA reads TGCAGCGCTGGGACGCGGGTGGAGAACACTGAAGCTTTCTTT.